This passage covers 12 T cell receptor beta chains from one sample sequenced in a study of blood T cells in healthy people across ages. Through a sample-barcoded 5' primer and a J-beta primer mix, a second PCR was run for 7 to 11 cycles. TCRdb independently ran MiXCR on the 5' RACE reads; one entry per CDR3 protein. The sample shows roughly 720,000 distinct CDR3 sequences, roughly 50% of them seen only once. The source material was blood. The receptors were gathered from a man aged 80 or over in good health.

CDR3 in amino acids: CASSHRTSGYQETQYF. The CDR3 DNA is TGTGCCAGCAGTCACCGGACTAGCGGATACCAAGAGACCCAGTACTTC. The chain carries TRBV12-3 or TRBV12-4 and TRBJ2-5, with 10 nucleotides matching TRBD2. This CDR3 comprises 16 residues. After removal of 5 bases from V and 0 bases from J, the junction contained 6 bases not matched to a gene.

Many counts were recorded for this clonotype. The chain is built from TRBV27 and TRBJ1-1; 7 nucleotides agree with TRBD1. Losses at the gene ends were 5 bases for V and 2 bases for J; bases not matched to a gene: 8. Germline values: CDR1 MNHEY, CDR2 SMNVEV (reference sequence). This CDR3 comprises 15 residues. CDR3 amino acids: CASSDARGSNTEAFF. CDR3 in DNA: TGTGCCAGCAGTGACGCCAGGGGGTCCAACACTGAAGCTTTCTTT.

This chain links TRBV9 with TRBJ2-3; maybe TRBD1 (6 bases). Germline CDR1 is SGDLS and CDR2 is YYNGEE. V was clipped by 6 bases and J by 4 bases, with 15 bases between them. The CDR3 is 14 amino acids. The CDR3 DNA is TGTGCCAGCACCCAGACAGGACGGGCAGATACGCAGTATTTT. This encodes CASTQTGRADTQYF.

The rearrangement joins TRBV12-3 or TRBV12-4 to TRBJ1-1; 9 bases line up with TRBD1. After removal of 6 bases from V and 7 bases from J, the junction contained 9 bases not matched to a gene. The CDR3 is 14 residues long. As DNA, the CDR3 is TGTGCCAGCAGCTCAACCAAGGACAGGGGTGAAGCTTTCTTT. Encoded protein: CASSSTKDRGEAFF.

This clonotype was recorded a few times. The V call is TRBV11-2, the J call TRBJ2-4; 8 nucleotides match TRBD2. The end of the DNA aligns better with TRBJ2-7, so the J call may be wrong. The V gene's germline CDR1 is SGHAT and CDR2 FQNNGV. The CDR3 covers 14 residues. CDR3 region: CASSFIGREYEQYF. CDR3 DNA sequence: TGTGCCAGCAGCTTCATCGGGAGGGAGTACGAGCAGTACTTC.

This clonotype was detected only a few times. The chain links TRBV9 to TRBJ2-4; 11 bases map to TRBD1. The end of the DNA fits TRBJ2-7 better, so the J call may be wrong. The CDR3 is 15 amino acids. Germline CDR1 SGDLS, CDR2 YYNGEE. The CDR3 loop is CASSRTGGLGYEQYF. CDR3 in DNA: TGTGCCAGCAGCCGGACAGGGGGCTTAGGCTACGAGCAGTACTTC.

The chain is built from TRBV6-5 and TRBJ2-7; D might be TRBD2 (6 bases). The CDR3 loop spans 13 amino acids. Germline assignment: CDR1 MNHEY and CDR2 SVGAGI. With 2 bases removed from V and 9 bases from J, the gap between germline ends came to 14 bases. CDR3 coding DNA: TGTGCCAGCAGTTACCCAGGGTCGGGGGTGCAGTACTTC. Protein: CASSYPGSGVQYF.

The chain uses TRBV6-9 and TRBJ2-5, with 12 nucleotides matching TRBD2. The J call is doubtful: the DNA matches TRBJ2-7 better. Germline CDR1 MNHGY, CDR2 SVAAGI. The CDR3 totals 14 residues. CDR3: CASIRLAGEHEQYF. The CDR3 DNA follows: TGTGCCAGCATTAGACTAGCGGGAGAGCACGAGCAGTACTTC.

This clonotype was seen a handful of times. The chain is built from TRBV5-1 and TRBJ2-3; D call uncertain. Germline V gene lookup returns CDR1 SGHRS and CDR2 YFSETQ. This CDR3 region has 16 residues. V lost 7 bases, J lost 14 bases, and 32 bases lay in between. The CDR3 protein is CASSPSSLNKIRYAYF. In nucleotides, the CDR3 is TGCGCCAGCTCTCCCTCCTCGCTAAACAAGATCAGATACGCGTATTTT. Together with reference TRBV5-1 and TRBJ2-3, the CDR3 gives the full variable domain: KAGVTQTPRYLIKTRGQQVTLSCSPISGHRSVSWYQQTPGQGLQFLFEYFSETQRNKGNFPGRFSGRQFSNSRSEMNVSTLELGDSALYLCASSPSSLNKIRYAYFGPGTRLTVL.

CDR3 coding DNA: TGTGCCAGCAGTGTCGGGCCCCACCGTGGCTACACCTTC. It encodes CASSVGPHRGYTF. V usage is TRBV27 and J usage is TRBJ1-2, with D uncertain. The CDR3 has 13 residues. Looked up from germline, CDR1 is MNHEY and CDR2 is SMNVEV (reference sequence). The V end lost 5 bases, the J end lost 7 bases, and 14 bases lay between the germline ends.

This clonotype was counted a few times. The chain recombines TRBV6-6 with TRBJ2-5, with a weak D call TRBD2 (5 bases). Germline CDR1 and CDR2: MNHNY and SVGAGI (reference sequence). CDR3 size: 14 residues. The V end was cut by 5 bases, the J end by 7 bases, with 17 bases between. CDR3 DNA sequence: TGTGCCAGCAGTCGGACCGCCGGGATTGCGACCCAGTACTTC. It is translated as CASSRTAGIATQYF.

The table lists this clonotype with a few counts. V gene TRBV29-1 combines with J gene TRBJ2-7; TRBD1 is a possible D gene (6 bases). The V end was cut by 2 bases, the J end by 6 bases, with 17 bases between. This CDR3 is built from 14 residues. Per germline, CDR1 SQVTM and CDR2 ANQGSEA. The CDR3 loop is CSVESPNRASEQYF. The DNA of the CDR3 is TGCAGCGTTGAAAGCCCTAACAGGGCCTCCGAGCAGTACTTC.